A single sample gave rise to the 16 T cell receptor beta chains below, sequenced in a study of blood T cells in healthy people across ages. Sample-barcoded 5' priming and a J-beta primer mix drove a second PCR of roughly 6 to 12 cycles. Using its own MiXCR run on the 5' RACE reads, TCRdb lists one record per CDR3 protein. The table records roughly 1.9 million distinct CDR3 sequences, 35% to 50% of them present only once. What was sequenced was blood. The receptors come from a human donor in good health.

The CDR3 DNA reads as TGCGCCAGCAGCCAAGATATAGGCGCGCAGGTCGGGCAGGTACTCACGAATGAGCAGTTCTTC. The encoded protein is CASSQDIGAQVGQVLTNEQFF. This chain uses TRBV4-3 with TRBJ2-1; D not resolved. Germline V CDR1 and CDR2: LGHNA, YSLEER. The CDR3 spans 21 residues. Trimming removed 0 bases from V and 7 bases from J, with 31 bases in between.

This clonotype was recorded at least ten times. The chain is built from TRBV20-1 and TRBJ2-7; TRBD1 aligns across 8 bases. J gave up 4 bases and V 3 bases, and 8 bases lay outside the gene matches. The germline CDR1 and CDR2 sequences are DFQATT and SNEGSKA (reference sequence). This CDR3 region has 14 residues. The CDR3 DNA is TGCAGTGCTAGTAATCCAGGGGGCACGTACGAGCAGTACTTC. Translated, it gives CSASNPGGTYEQYF.

This sequence joins TRBV6-5 and TRBJ1-4; D remains ambiguous. The CDR3 is made up of 15 amino acids. With 2 bases removed from V and 4 bases from J, the gap between germline ends came to 11 bases. CDR1 is MNHEY, CDR2 SVGAGI, per germline. CDR3 bases: TGTGCCAGCAGTTACCTCGACGTACTTAATGAAAAACTGTTTTTT. Translated: CASSYLDVLNEKLFF.

The chain combines TRBV4-3 with TRBJ2-1, with 8 bases aligning to TRBD2. Germline trimming cut 0 bases from V and 12 bases from J; bases unmatched to any gene: 13. The CDR3 runs 16 residues. The germline V gene has CDR1 LGHNA and CDR2 YSLEER. Written as DNA, the CDR3 is TGCGCCAGCAGCCAAGAATTTACTAGCGGTAGAAAAAGGCAGTTCTTC. This sequence encodes CASSQEFTSGRKRQFF.

The chain recombines TRBV5-1 with TRBJ1-1, with D perhaps matching TRBD1 (6 bases). CDR1 is SGHRS and CDR2 is YFSETQ in the germline V gene. This CDR3 has 15 amino acids. The ends were cut back, 2 bases at V and 4 bases at J, with 15 bases in the middle. CDR3 residues: CASSFSGEIGTEAFF. CDR3 nucleotides: TGCGCCAGCAGCTTCTCAGGGGAAATAGGCACTGAAGCTTTCTTT.

The genes are TRBV7-2 and TRBJ2-3; TRBD2 might be the D (5 bases). V lost 5 bases to trimming and J lost 0 bases, with 15 bases between them. CDR3 length equals 16 residues. Germline lookup yields CDR1 SGHTA and CDR2 FQGNSA. This CDR3 reads CASSAFGKGSTDTQYF. CDR3 DNA sequence: TGTGCCAGCAGCGCCTTCGGGAAGGGAAGCACAGATACGCAGTATTTT.

On this clonotype: At one end the junction does not follow the germline gene, possibly because of a read error. J is TRBJ2-1 and V is TRBV7-9, with 10 bases lining up with TRBD2. The CDR3 is 13 amino acids. Germline V lookup: CDR1 SEHNR, CDR2 FQNEAQ (reference sequence). The CDR3 sequence is CAGSPSGGREQFF. DNA of the CDR3: TGTGCCGGCAGTCCTAGCGGGGGTCGTGAGCAGTTCTTC.

The chain is built from TRBV3-1 and TRBJ1-5, with 7 positions matching TRBD1. The germline CDR1 and CDR2 sequences are LGHDT and YNNKEL (reference sequence). The trim removed 5 bases at V and 4 bases at J, leaving 8 bases unmatched. The CDR3 spans 15 residues. The CDR3 region has the DNA TGTGCCAGCAGCAATTCAGGGGGACTGAATCAGCCCCAGCATTTT. It yields the protein CASSNSGGLNQPQHF.

The table lists this clonotype with a few counts. The germline gene is not matched at one end of the junction; a read error may be the cause. The V gene is TRBV10-3, the J gene TRBJ2-3, with D possibly being TRBD2 (6 bases). Germline V lookup: CDR1 ENHRY, CDR2 SYGVKD. The CDR3 extends over 14 amino acids. This CDR3 reads CAISPSAVTDAQYF. The CDR3 nucleotides are TGTGCCATCAGCCCTAGCGCCGTCACAGATGCGCAGTATTTT.

Regarding this clonotype: The junction and the germline gene differ at one end; a read error may be behind it. The rearrangement joins TRBV11-2 to TRBJ2-5, with TRBD2 matching over 7 bases. The length of the CDR3 is 15 residues. CDR1 SGHAT and CDR2 FQNNGV come from the germline V gene. The CDR3 protein is CASSLDGGRREAQYF. CDR3 bases: TGTGCCAGCAGCTTAGATGGCGGGAGAAGAGAGGCCCAGTACTTC.

The chain combines TRBV6-6 with TRBJ2-7; 10 nucleotides line up with TRBD1. The DNA end is more similar to TRBJ2-5, so the J call may be wrong. The CDR3 is made up of 15 amino acids. Per the germline V gene, CDR1 is MNHNY and CDR2 is SVGAGI (reference sequence). The CDR3 loop is CASSSMTGGSETQYF. CDR3 DNA sequence: TGTGCCAGCAGTTCAATGACAGGGGGCTCGGAGACCCAGTACTTC.

The rearrangement uses TRBV11-2 and TRBJ2-1; possibly TRBD1 for D (6 bases). The CDR3 length is 14 residues. Trimming shortened V by 2 bases and J by 6 bases, and 11 bases separated the two germline ends. Germline-derived CDR1 and CDR2 are SGHAT and FQNNGV. CDR3 sequence reads: CASSLIGQTNEQFF. CDR3 coding DNA: TGTGCCAGCAGCTTAATAGGACAGACCAATGAGCAGTTCTTC.

The chain employs TRBV15 and TRBJ2-1, with a tentative D call TRBD1 (5 bases). Germline-derived CDR1 and CDR2 are LNHNV and YYDKDF (reference sequence). This CDR3 spans 12 amino acids. V was cut by 6 bases and J by 10 bases, with 13 bases left in between. The CDR3 reads CATSRRGGEQFF. DNA of the CDR3: TGTGCCACCAGTAGAAGGGGTGGCGAGCAGTTCTTC.

This clonotype came up a few times. The junction departs from germline at one end; a sequencing error may be responsible. The chain has TRBV7-9 and TRBJ2-1; D may be TRBD2 (6 bases). Germline CDR1 reads SEHNR; CDR2 reads FQNEAQ (reference sequence). The CDR3 spans 14 residues. As DNA, the CDR3 is TGTGCCAGCAGCCTAGCTAGCGACTACAATGAGCAGTTCTTC. Translation gives CASSLASDYNEQFF.

The chain couples TRBV12-3 or TRBV12-4 to TRBJ1-2; no definite D call. V gave up 8 bases and J gave up 7 bases, with 14 bases separating them. This CDR3 region has 12 residues. The CDR3: CASPRGVTGYTF. The CDR3 nucleotides are TGTGCCAGCCCCCGCGGGGTAACTGGCTACACCTTC.

This clonotype was seen repeatedly, ten times or more. The V and J genes are TRBV4-1 and TRBJ2-5, with 12 positions matching TRBD2. Germline trimming cut 4 bases from V and 7 bases from J; bases unmatched to any gene: 16. This CDR3 contains 18 residues. Per the germline V gene, CDR1 is MGHRA and CDR2 is YSYEKL. The CDR3 is CASSPFSPASGGAGTQYF. The DNA for the CDR3 is TGCGCCAGCAGCCCATTCTCCCCGGCTAGCGGGGGGGCTGGGACCCAGTACTTC.